The 17 T cell receptor beta chains presented below share a single source sample, sequenced in a study of breast tumors, draining lymph nodes, adjacent tissues. Using its own MiXCR run on the multiplex PCR reads, TCRdb lists one record per CDR3 protein. Of 130,000 or so distinct CDR3 sequences in the sample, 32% were seen once. The lymph nodes were axillary draining lymph nodes from breast cancer patients. Sequenced: axillary lymph node tissue. The receptors were gathered from a female donor with breast cancer. Some clones in this sample may be carry-over from other donors' samples.

The genes are TRBV24-1 and TRBJ2-1; maybe TRBD2 (6 bases). Germline CDR1 reads KGHDR; CDR2 reads SFDVKD. The CDR3 covers 15 residues. V was cut by 3 bases and J by 7 bases, with 15 bases left in between. The CDR3 spells CATSDRVSGWNEQFF. The CDR3 region has the DNA TGTGCCACCAGTGATCGAGTGAGCGGGTGGAATGAGCAGTTCTTC.

The table lists this clonotype with many counts. The DNA of the CDR3 is TGTGCCAGCAGTACCCGGGACAGGGGTGACACCATATATTTT. Amino acid sequence: CASSTRDRGDTIYF. The V gene is TRBV6-6, the J gene TRBJ1-3, with 10 bases aligning to TRBD1. The V and J ends lost 5 bases and 8 bases, in that order; junction bases with no gene match: 6. The CDR3 is made up of 14 amino acids. Germline loops: CDR1 MNHNY, CDR2 SVGAGI (reference sequence).

The chain recombines TRBV20-1 with TRBJ1-2; TRBD1 matches 7 bases. Germline trimming cut 4 bases from V and 8 bases from J; bases unmatched to any gene: 13. The length of the CDR3 is 14 residues. Germline lookup yields CDR1 DFQATT and CDR2 SNEGSKA (reference sequence). CDR3 in amino acids: CSATWTGLFGGYTF. The CDR3 DNA reads as TGCAGTGCTACATGGACAGGACTTTTTGGAGGCTACACCTTC.

In its sample, this clonotype was seen many times. With a much larger clone just one base away, this may be a read error. This chain joins TRBV20-1 and TRBJ2-1, with a tentative D call TRBD2 (7 bases). Germline V gives CDR1 DFQATT, CDR2 SNEGSKA (reference sequence). This CDR3 contains 14 residues. The V end was cut by 3 bases, the J end by 9 bases, with 18 bases between. CDR3 sequence: CSASGGPTGTEQFF. CDR3 coding DNA: TGCAGTGCTAGCGGGGGGCCTACGGGGACTGAGCAGTTCTTC.

Worth noting for this clonotype: A clone one base away is much larger, so this may be a read error. The chain has TRBV6-5 and TRBJ1-4, with 9 nucleotides matching TRBD1. Germline CDR1 is MNHEY and CDR2 is SVGAGI. Trimming removed 8 bases from V and 7 bases from J; junction bases left unmatched: 11. The CDR3 runs 15 residues. The CDR3 loop is CASGSAGTGREKLFF. The CDR3 nucleotides are TGTGCCAGCGGGTCAGCCGGGACAGGGCGTGAAAAACTGTTTTTT.

This clonotype was seen at least ten times. At one boundary the junction diverges from the germline segment, which might be a read error. This chain connects TRBV6-1 to TRBJ1-6; 7 bases are shared with TRBD1. CDR1 is MNHNS and CDR2 is SASEGT in the germline V gene. CDR3 length equals 15 residues. CDR3 residues: CASSEGQANNSPLHF. In DNA, the CDR3 is TGTGCCAGCAGCGAAGGACAGGCCAATAATTCACCCCTCCACTTT.

The sample holds many counts of this clonotype. The V and J genes are TRBV7-9 and TRBJ2-2; D unclear. The germline gives CDR1 SEHNR, CDR2 FQNEAQ (reference sequence). CDR3 length: 13 residues. The V gene lost 5 bases and the J gene lost 6 bases, with 10 bases spanning the gap. The CDR3 loop reads CASSPWVAGELFF. In nucleotides, the CDR3 is TGTGCCAGCAGCCCCTGGGTGGCCGGGGAGCTGTTTTTT.

This clonotype has at least ten counts. The rearrangement joins TRBV6-5 to TRBJ2-3; D uncertain. This CDR3 comprises 12 residues. Trimming pared 6 bases from V and 8 bases from J, leaving 12 bases between. From germline, CDR1 is MNHEY and CDR2 SVGAGI. The CDR3 DNA is TGTGCCAGCAGCACCCAGGCAGGTACGCAGTATTTT. It specifies CASSTQAGTQYF.

This clonotype was counted ten times or more. CDR3 sequence reads: CSARVPAGTYEQYF. CDR3 in DNA: TGCAGTGCTAGAGTTCCCGCAGGGACCTACGAGCAGTACTTC. V gene TRBV20-1 combines with J gene TRBJ2-7, with D tentatively TRBD1 (5 bases). CDR3 size: 14 residues. Germline V gene lookup returns CDR1 DFQATT and CDR2 SNEGSKA (reference sequence). Trimming stripped 1 base from V and 2 bases from J, with 12 bases between.

This clonotype was observed many times. The chain links TRBV4-1 to TRBJ1-3; weak D call: TRBD1 (5 bases). The germline V and J ends were trimmed by 1 base and 2 bases, with 15 bases remaining between them. Per the germline V gene, CDR1 is MGHRA and CDR2 is YSYEKL. CDR3 length: 17 residues. This chain's CDR3 is CASSQGDAKVAGNTIYF. The CDR3, as DNA: TGCGCCAGCAGCCAAGGGGACGCTAAGGTGGCTGGAAACACCATATATTTT.

This clonotype appeared many times. The rearrangement joins TRBV20-1 to TRBJ2-1; 11 bases fit TRBD2. V gave up 4 bases and J gave up 2 bases; unmatched junction bases: 16. The CDR3 covers 19 residues. Germline V gene sequence: CDR1 DFQATT, CDR2 SNEGSKA (reference sequence). The CDR3 reads CSATKPTSGAPNAYNEQFF. In DNA form, the CDR3 reads TGCAGTGCTACTAAGCCGACTAGCGGGGCGCCGAACGCCTACAATGAGCAGTTCTTC.

This clonotype was counted at least ten times. V is TRBV9 and J is TRBJ2-1; D not certain. The V end lost 2 bases, the J end lost 11 bases, and 20 bases lay between the germline ends. The CDR3 sequence is 15 residues long. Looked up from germline, CDR1 is SGDLS and CDR2 is YYNGEE. Here the CDR3 DNA reads TGTGCCAGCAGCGTTGAGACGGACGCCCTGTTTAAGCAGTTCTTC. Protein product: CASSVETDALFKQFF.

This clonotype was recorded many times. V and J are TRBV6-5 and TRBJ1-2; D remains ambiguous. Germline V gives CDR1 MNHEY, CDR2 SVGAGI. With 6 bases removed from V and 3 bases from J, the gap between germline ends came to 17 bases. The CDR3 totals 15 residues. The CDR3 loop reads CASSTGQLADYGYTF. The CDR3 region has the DNA TGTGCCAGCAGCACCGGGCAGCTCGCAGACTATGGCTACACCTTC.

This chain joins TRBV11-2 and TRBJ1-1; D is uncertain. Germline CDR1 and CDR2: SGHAT and FQNNGV. The CDR3 covers 14 residues. Trimming shortened V by 4 bases and J by 0 bases, and 9 bases separated the two germline ends. The CDR3 DNA is TGTGCCAGCAGCTCCAGGAGCATGAACACTGAAGCTTTCTTT. This codes for CASSSRSMNTEAFF.

CDR3 DNA: TGTGCCAGCAGTCAAGGTTGGACAGGGGGTCGGAGCAATCAGCCCCAGCATTTT. Protein: CASSQGWTGGRSNQPQHF. This chain links TRBV6-2 or TRBV6-3 with TRBJ1-5; TRBD1 aligns across 10 bases. Germline assignment: CDR1 MNHEY and CDR2 SVGEGT. The length of the CDR3 is 18 residues. J lost 1 base, V lost 5 bases, and 11 bases had no gene match.

This clonotype was counted many times. This chain connects TRBV6-5 to TRBJ1-2; no clear D gene. From germline, CDR1 is MNHEY and CDR2 SVGAGI. This CDR3 has 14 amino acids. V was cut by 4 bases and J by 2 bases, with 11 bases left in between. Written as DNA, the CDR3 is TGTGCCAGCAGTTCATCGTGGAAGAACTATGGCTACACCTTC. It is translated as CASSSSWKNYGYTF.

This clonotype has a count of ten or more. This chain uses TRBV5-1 with TRBJ2-3, with D unclear. The length of the CDR3 is 14 residues. The V and J ends lost 4 bases and 0 bases respectively, with 9 bases between them. From germline, CDR1 is SGHRS and CDR2 YFSETQ. The DNA of the CDR3 is TGCGCCAGCAGCGTAGGACCTAGCACAGATACGCAGTATTTT. It specifies CASSVGPSTDTQYF.